These T cell receptor beta chains were read from a single sample in a study of blood T cell repertoires in COVID-19. Clones were sequenced by immunoSEQ multiplex PCR, and TCRdb holds only the in-frame ones, with some missing. The table records fewer than 350,000 clones, around 90% of them present only once. Sequencing used PBMCs or T cells enriched from blood (not recorded which). The receptors shown here come from a woman aged 40 to 49 with acute COVID-19. Each CDR3 is given with its conserved first and last residue. The order of the fields is clone size, V gene, D gene, J gene, CDR3 DNA, CDR3 protein. A D gene is named only where the DNA matches it firmly. Expanded clones are given a class, and other clones once, few, many or no size at all.

size: NA; V: TRBV6-5; D: NA; J: TRBJ2-7; DNA: TGTGCCAGCAGTTACTCGAGTCACGGACACTACGAGCAGTACTTC; CDR3: CASSYSSHGHYEQYF
size: NA; V: TRBV20-1; D: NA; J: TRBJ1-5; DNA: TGCAGTGCGAGTACTAGACAGGGCAATCAGCCCCAGCATTTT; CDR3: CSASTRQGNQPQHF
size: NA; V: TRBV5-1; D: NA; J: TRBJ2-3; DNA: TGCGCCAGCGGCCCCTACCGGGGGTCGGGGACAGATACGCAGTATTTT; CDR3: CASGPYRGSGTDTQYF
size: NA; V: TRBV6-2/TRBV6-3; D: TRBD1; J: TRBJ2-1; DNA: TGTGCCAGCAGTTACTCGGGACAGGGAGTGGTCGGTGAGCAGTTCTTC; CDR3: CASSYSGQGVVGEQFF
size: NA; V: TRBV7-6; D: NA; J: TRBJ2-7; DNA: TGTGCCAGCAGCCTTAGCCCAGACAGCTACGAGCAGTACTTC; CDR3: CASSLSPDSYEQYF
size: NA; V: TRBV5-4; D: NA; J: TRBJ1-2; DNA: TGTGCCAGCACCCGGGAGGGGGTCGGCTATGGCTACACCTTC; CDR3: CASTREGVGYGYTF
size: NA; V: TRBV3-1/TRBV3-2; D: NA; J: TRBJ1-2; DNA: TGTGCCAGCAGCCCGGAGACAGGACAGATCTATGGCTACACCTTC; CDR3: CASSPETGQIYGYTF
size: NA; V: TRBV7-2; D: TRBD2; J: TRBJ2-7; DNA: TGTGCCAGCAGCCCCGCTAGCGGAAACTCCTACGAGCAGTACTTC; CDR3: CASSPASGNSYEQYF
size: NA; V: TRBV27; D: NA; J: TRBJ1-6; DNA: TGTGCCAGCAGCCCCGGGGGATGGGATATCGCTAATTCACCCCTCCACTTT; CDR3: CASSPGGWDIANSPLHF
size: NA; V: TRBV28; D: TRBD1; J: TRBJ1-2; DNA: TGTGCCAGCAGTCCCTACAGGGGACTCTATGGCTACACCTTC; CDR3: CASSPYRGLYGYTF
size: NA; V: TRBV10-3; D: NA; J: TRBJ2-3; DNA: TGTGCCACCGCGGGTGCAGATGGCACAGATACGCAGTATTTT; CDR3: CATAGADGTDTQYF
size: NA; V: TRBV6-5; D: TRBD1; J: TRBJ2-7; DNA: TGTGCCAGCAGCCACCGAACCACAGGGGCCTACGAGCAGTACTTC; CDR3: CASSHRTTGAYEQYF
size: NA; V: TRBV7-9; D: NA; J: TRBJ1-2; DNA: TGTGCCAGCAGCTTAGGTTCGGGTGCTAACTATGGCTACACCTTC; CDR3: CASSLGSGANYGYTF
size: NA; V: TRBV7-3; D: TRBD2; J: TRBJ2-1; DNA: TGTGCCAGCAGCTTAGGTAGCGGGAGTGACAATGAGCAGTTCTTC; CDR3: CASSLGSGSDNEQFF
size: NA; V: TRBV18; D: TRBD1; J: TRBJ2-7; DNA: TGTGCCAGCTCACCACCCAGGGGGCACGAGCAGTACTTC; CDR3: CASSPPRGHEQYF
size: NA; V: TRBV3-1/TRBV3-2; D: NA; J: TRBJ2-3; DNA: TGTGCCAGCAGCCAAGATCCAGCTAGCGCCCGTACGCAGTATTTT; CDR3: CASSQDPASARTQYF
size: once; V: TRBV5-4; D: TRBD1; J: TRBJ2-1; DNA: TGTGCCAGCAGCTGGGGTGCAGGGGGAGCCTACAATGAGCAGTTCTTC; CDR3: CASSWGAGGAYNEQFF
size: NA; V: TRBV19; D: NA; J: TRBJ2-1; DNA: TGTGCCAGTAGTCAATACAATGAGCAGTTCTTC; CDR3: CASSQYNEQFF
size: NA; V: TRBV6-2/TRBV6-3; D: NA; J: TRBJ2-5; DNA: TGTGCCAGCAGTCAGGATGGGGAGACCCAGTACTTC; CDR3: CASSQDGETQYF
size: NA; V: TRBV27; D: NA; J: TRBJ2-3; DNA: TGTGCCACCTCAAGGGCGGGGACAGATACGCAGTATTTT; CDR3: CATSRAGTDTQYF
size: once; V: TRBV9; D: NA; J: TRBJ2-6; DNA: TGTGCCAGCAGCGTAGGAGGAGGACTGGGTTCTGGGGCCAACGTCCTGACTTTC; CDR3: CASSVGGGLGSGANVLTF
size: few; V: TRBV5-4; D: NA; J: TRBJ1-2; DNA: TGTGCCAGCAGCTTATCCGGTAACTATGGCTACACCTTC; CDR3: CASSLSGNYGYTF
size: once; V: TRBV27; D: NA; J: TRBJ1-1; DNA: TGTGCCAGCAGTTTAGGATACCAGGGTGGCACTGAAGCTTTCTTT; CDR3: CASSLGYQGGTEAFF
size: NA; V: TRBV4-3; D: NA; J: TRBJ1-1; DNA: TGCGCCAGCAGCCAAGACTCCGGGAACACTGAAGCTTTCTTT; CDR3: CASSQDSGNTEAFF
size: once; V: TRBV4-3; D: TRBD1; J: TRBJ2-1; DNA: TGCGCCAGCAGCCAAGAATGGACAGGGGCCAACTCCTACAATGAGCAGTTCTTC; CDR3: CASSQEWTGANSYNEQFF
size: NA; V: TRBV7-9; D: TRBD1; J: TRBJ2-4; DNA: TGTGCCAGCAGCCCTCTTACAGGGGGCGCGAAAAACATTCAGTACTTC; CDR3: CASSPLTGGAKNIQYF
size: NA; V: TRBV6-1; D: NA; J: TRBJ1-2; DNA: TGTGCCAGCAGTGAAGCGGTGGAGTTTAACTATGGCTACACCTTC; CDR3: CASSEAVEFNYGYTF
size: NA; V: TRBV5-8; D: TRBD1; J: TRBJ2-1; DNA: TGTGCCAGCACCAACAACCCAGGGGGCTCCTACAATGAGCAGTTCTTC; CDR3: CASTNNPGGSYNEQFF
size: NA; V: TRBV4-3; D: NA; J: TRBJ2-2; DNA: TGCGCCAGCAGCCAAGAGCGGGGCGGGACCGGGGAGCTGTTTTTT; CDR3: CASSQERGGTGELFF
size: NA; V: TRBV30; D: NA; J: TRBJ2-7; DNA: TGTGCCTGGGATAGGGGATTTGGCTCCTACGAGCAGTACTTC; CDR3: CAWDRGFGSYEQYF
size: once; V: TRBV27; D: TRBD1; J: TRBJ1-2; DNA: TGTGCCAGCAAACGGACAGGGCCCAACTATGGCTACACCTTC; CDR3: CASKRTGPNYGYTF
size: NA; V: TRBV27; D: NA; J: TRBJ1-1; DNA: TGTGCCAGCAGCCACCACAATACCAGGACTGAAGCTTTCTTT; CDR3: CASSHHNTRTEAFF
size: NA; V: TRBV5-1; D: NA; J: TRBJ1-6; DNA: TGCGCCAGCAGCTTGGCGGGAGTGCAATCACCCCTCCACTTT; CDR3: CASSLAGVQSPLHF
size: NA; V: TRBV19; D: TRBD1; J: TRBJ2-7; DNA: TGTGCCAGTAGTTTCCGGGACAGGGGGTCCTACGAGCAGTACTTC; CDR3: CASSFRDRGSYEQYF
size: NA; V: TRBV9; D: TRBD2; J: TRBJ2-1; DNA: TGTGCCAGCAGCGCCAGCGGGAACTCCTACAATGAGCAGTTCTTC; CDR3: CASSASGNSYNEQFF
size: once; V: TRBV6-4; D: NA; J: TRBJ2-7; DNA: TGTGCCAGCAGTGACTCTAAGCGTTACTACGAGCAGTACTTC; CDR3: CASSDSKRYYEQYF
size: NA; V: TRBV18; D: NA; J: TRBJ1-1; DNA: TGTGCCAGCTCACCGGGTCTTTCTGAGCGGGGGAACACTGAAGCTTTCTTT; CDR3: CASSPGLSERGNTEAFF
size: few; V: TRBV2; D: NA; J: TRBJ2-7; DNA: TGTGCCAGCAGTGAAGACTACTTCTACGAGCAGTACTTC; CDR3: CASSEDYFYEQYF
size: NA; V: TRBV5-1; D: TRBD1; J: TRBJ1-4; DNA: TGCGCCAGCAGCTTGACAGGGGGGAATGAAAAACTGTTTTTT; CDR3: CASSLTGGNEKLFF
size: NA; V: TRBV7-2; D: TRBD1; J: TRBJ2-5; DNA: TGTGCCAGCAGCTTCTCGGACAGGGGACCCCAAGAGACCCAGTACTTC; CDR3: CASSFSDRGPQETQYF
size: NA; V: TRBV7-3; D: NA; J: TRBJ2-5; DNA: TGTGCCAGCAGCTTGAACGGGATCCGACTACAAGAGACCCAGTACTTC; CDR3: CASSLNGIRLQETQYF
size: NA; V: TRBV25-1; D: TRBD1; J: TRBJ1-4; DNA: TGTGCCAGCAGTGAAGTCAGGGGGGAAAAACTGTTTTTT; CDR3: CASSEVRGEKLFF
size: NA; V: TRBV3-1/TRBV3-2; D: NA; J: TRBJ2-1; DNA: TGTGCCAGCAGCCAAGATTCATTGCGAGGGAGGGAGCAGTTCTTC; CDR3: CASSQDSLRGREQFF
size: NA; V: TRBV30; D: NA; J: TRBJ2-5; DNA: TGTGCCTGGAGTTTGGGGGGAGAGACCCAGTACTTC; CDR3: CAWSLGGETQYF
size: NA; V: TRBV11-2; D: NA; J: TRBJ2-5; DNA: TGTGCCAGCAGCCCCCGACTACAAGAGACCCAGTACTTC; CDR3: CASSPRLQETQYF
size: NA; V: TRBV27; D: NA; J: TRBJ1-2; DNA: TGTGCCAGCAGGAGGGTGGAGGGTAACTATGGCTACACCTTC; CDR3: CASRRVEGNYGYTF
size: NA; V: TRBV28; D: NA; J: TRBJ1-4; DNA: TGTGCCAGCAGCCCCATGGGGAGTGCAACTAATGAAAAACTGTTTTTT; CDR3: CASSPMGSATNEKLFF
size: NA; V: TRBV10-3; D: NA; J: TRBJ2-1; DNA: TGTGCCATCAGTTCAACAGTGAGCTCCTACAATGAGCAGTTCTTC; CDR3: CAISSTVSSYNEQFF
size: NA; V: TRBV18; D: NA; J: TRBJ1-2; DNA: TGTGCCAGCTCACCACCCTCGGTCGGCTATGGCTACACCTTC; CDR3: CASSPPSVGYGYTF
size: NA; V: TRBV15; D: TRBD1; J: TRBJ1-4; DNA: TGTGCCACCAGCAGAGCCGGGACAGCTAATGAAAAACTGTTTTTT; CDR3: CATSRAGTANEKLFF
size: NA; V: TRBV11-2; D: NA; J: TRBJ2-3; DNA: TGTGCCAGCAGCTTAGCTGCAGGGGTCGGCACAGATACGCAGTATTTT; CDR3: CASSLAAGVGTDTQYF